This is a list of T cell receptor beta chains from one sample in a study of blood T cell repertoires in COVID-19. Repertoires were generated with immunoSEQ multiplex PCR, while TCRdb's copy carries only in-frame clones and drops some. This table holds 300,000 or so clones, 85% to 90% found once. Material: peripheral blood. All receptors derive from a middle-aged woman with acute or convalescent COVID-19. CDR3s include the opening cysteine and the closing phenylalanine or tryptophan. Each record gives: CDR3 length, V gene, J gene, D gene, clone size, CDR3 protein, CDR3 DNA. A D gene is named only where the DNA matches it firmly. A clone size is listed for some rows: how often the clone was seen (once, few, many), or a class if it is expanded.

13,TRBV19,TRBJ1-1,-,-,CASSITDSAEAFF,TGTGCCAGTAGTATTACTGACAGTGCTGAAGCTTTCTTT
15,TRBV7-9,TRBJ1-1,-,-,CASSLEGGRLSEAFF,TGTGCCAGCAGCTTAGAGGGGGGGCGGTTAAGCGAAGCTTTCTTT
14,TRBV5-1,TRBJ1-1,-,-,CASSLATGNTEAFF,TGCGCCAGCAGCTTGGCGACAGGGAACACTGAAGCTTTCTTT
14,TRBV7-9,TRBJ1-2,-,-,CASSLGLRGDGYTF,TGTGCCAGCAGCTTAGGTCTCCGGGGTGACGGCTACACCTTC
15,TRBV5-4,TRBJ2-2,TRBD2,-,CASSRPDGGTGELFF,TGTGCCAGCAGCCGCCCCGACGGGGGGACCGGGGAGCTGTTTTTT
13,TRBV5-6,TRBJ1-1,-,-,CASSLAGGLTAFF,TGTGCCAGCAGCTTGGCCGGAGGGTTAACGGCTTTCTTT
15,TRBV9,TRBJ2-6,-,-,CASSVRGSGANVLTF,TGTGCCAGCAGCGTAAGGGGGTCTGGGGCCAACGTCCTGACTTTC
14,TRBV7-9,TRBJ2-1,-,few,CASSTQGWVNEQFF,TGTGCCAGCAGCACACAGGGATGGGTCAATGAGCAGTTCTTC
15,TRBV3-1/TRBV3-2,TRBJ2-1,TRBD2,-,CASSQRTSGGGEQFF,TGTGCCAGCAGCCAGCGGACTAGCGGGGGAGGGGAGCAGTTCTTC
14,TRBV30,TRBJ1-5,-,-,CAWTRAGSNQPQHF,TGTGCCTGGACCAGGGCAGGGAGCAATCAGCCCCAGCATTTT
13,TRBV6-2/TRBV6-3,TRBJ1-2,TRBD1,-,CASSYTGDYGYTF,TGTGCCAGCAGTTACACAGGGGACTATGGCTACACCTTC
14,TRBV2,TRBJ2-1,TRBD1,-,CASSDGTGLNEQFF,TGTGCCAGCAGTGATGGGACAGGGCTCAATGAGCAGTTCTTC
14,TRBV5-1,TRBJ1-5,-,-,CASSLRGGAEPQHF,TGCGCCAGCAGCTTGAGGGGGGGGGCGGAGCCCCAGCATTTT
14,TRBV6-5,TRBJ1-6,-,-,CASASSSYNSPLHF,TGTGCCAGCGCCTCGAGCTCCTATAATTCACCCCTCCACTTT
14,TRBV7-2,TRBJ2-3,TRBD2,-,CASSFTSVTDTQYF,TGTGCCAGCAGCTTCACTAGCGTCACAGATACGCAGTATTTT
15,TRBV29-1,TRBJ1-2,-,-,CSVEDRFGVSYGYTF,TGCAGCGTTGAAGATCGTTTCGGGGTTTCGTATGGCTACACCTTC
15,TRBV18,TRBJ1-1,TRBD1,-,CASSPTGAVDTEAFF,TGTGCCAGCTCACCGACAGGGGCGGTGGACACTGAAGCTTTCTTT
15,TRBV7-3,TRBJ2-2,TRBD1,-,CASSSRDRGTGELFF,TGTGCCAGCAGCTCACGGGACAGGGGTACCGGGGAGCTGTTTTTT
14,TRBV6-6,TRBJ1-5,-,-,CASSFTSDSQPQHF,TGTGCCAGCAGTTTCACAAGTGACAGCCAGCCCCAGCATTTT
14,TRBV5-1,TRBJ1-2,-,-,CASSLQTGNYGYTF,TGCGCCAGCAGCTTACAAACAGGGAACTATGGCTACACCTTC
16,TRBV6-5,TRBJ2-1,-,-,CASSYSILSQVDEQFF,TGTGCCAGCAGTTACTCGATCTTAAGCCAGGTAGATGAGCAGTTCTTC
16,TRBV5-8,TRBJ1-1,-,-,CASSLVGTGTGTEAFF,TGTGCCAGCAGCTTGGTGGGCACAGGGACGGGAACTGAAGCTTTCTTT
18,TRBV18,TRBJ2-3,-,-,CASQPRRSGYGRTDTQYF,TGTGCCAGCCAACCGCGGCGGTCAGGGTACGGGAGAACAGATACGCAGTATTTT
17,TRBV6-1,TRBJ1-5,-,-,CASSEAGVGQHNQPQHF,TGTGCCAGCAGTGAAGCGGGGGTTGGACAGCACAATCAGCCCCAGCATTTT
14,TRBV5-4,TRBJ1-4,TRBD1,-,CASSLNRGNEKLFF,TGTGCCAGCAGCTTAAACAGGGGTAATGAAAAACTGTTTTTT
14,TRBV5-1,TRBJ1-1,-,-,CASRSGQLNTEAFF,TGCGCCAGCAGGTCAGGACAGCTAAACACTGAAGCTTTCTTT
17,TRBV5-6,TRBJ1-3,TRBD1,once,CASSLRQGWGSGNTIYF,TGTGCCAGCAGCCTCCGACAGGGCTGGGGGTCTGGAAACACCATATATTTT
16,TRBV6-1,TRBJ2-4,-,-,CASSDGGAIAKNIQYF,TGTGCCAGCAGTGATGGAGGAGCTATAGCCAAAAACATTCAGTACTTC
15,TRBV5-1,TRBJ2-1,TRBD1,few,CASSGRQGANHEQFF,TGCGCCAGCAGCGGGAGACAGGGGGCAAACCATGAGCAGTTCTTC